These 23 T cell receptor beta chains originate from one sample sequenced in a study of T-cell reconstitution after alpha-beta-depleted transplantation in children. A library of TCRbeta sequences, prepared with unique molecular identifiers, was generated. TCRdb re-analysed the PCR reads in MiXCR, keeping a single row per CDR3 protein. The data contain just under 350,000 distinct CDR3 sequences, roughly 17% of them singletons. The source was PBMCs, mostly from graft donor cells, collected 360 days after TCRalphabeta/CD19-depleted stem cell transplant. The receptors come from a male patient aged 2 to 9 who had a stem cell transplant for acute lymphoblastic leukemia, so the T cells may come from the graft donor.

This clonotype was observed a handful of times. The chain employs TRBV7-3 and TRBJ2-1; D not certain. Germline loops: CDR1 SGHTA, CDR2 FQGTGA. With 2 bases removed from V and 10 bases from J, the gap between germline ends came to 12 bases. The CDR3 runs 13 residues. CDR3 sequence reads: CASSLGLAREQFF. The DNA of the CDR3 is TGTGCCAGCAGCTTAGGGCTGGCTCGAGAGCAGTTCTTC.

The chain employs TRBV7-3 and TRBJ2-2; D perhaps matches TRBD2 (5 bases). Deletions cut 5 bases from V and 5 bases from J, with 12 bases between. Per the germline V gene, CDR1 is SGHTA and CDR2 is FQGTGA. CDR3 length equals 14 residues. This chain's CDR3 is CASSPVGETGELFF. CDR3 in DNA: TGTGCCAGCAGCCCGGTCGGGGAAACCGGGGAGCTGTTTTTT. The full variable domain, in which reference TRBV7-3 and TRBJ2-2 provide the parts outside the CDR3, is GAGVSQTPSNKVTEKGKYVELRCDPISGHTALYWYRQSLGQGPEFLIYFQGTGAADDSGLPNDRFFAVRPEGSVSTLKIQRTERGDSAVYLCASSPVGETGELFFGEGSRLTVL.

The chain employs TRBV5-1 and TRBJ1-1, with 10 bases fitting TRBD1. This CDR3 has 13 amino acids. Looked up from germline, CDR1 is SGHRS and CDR2 is YFSETQ. After removal of 4 bases from V and 7 bases from J, the junction contained 4 bases not matched to a gene. This chain's CDR3 is CASSGRDRGEAFF. CDR3 in DNA: TGCGCCAGCAGCGGCCGGGACAGGGGTGAAGCTTTCTTT.

This chain joins TRBV4-3 and TRBJ2-4, with 14 bases aligning to TRBD2. Trimming removed 1 base from V and 7 bases from J; junction bases left unmatched: 0. The germline V gene encodes CDR1 LGHNA and CDR2 YSLEER. The CDR3 consists of 15 residues. The CDR3 DNA sequence: TGCGCCAGCAGCCAAGGACTAGCGGGAGGGAACATTCAGTACTTC. Protein product: CASSQGLAGGNIQYF.

The gene calls are TRBV29-1 and TRBJ2-7, with TRBD1 matching 9 bases. V trimming: 8 bases; J trimming: 6 bases; junction bases outside the gene matches: 14. CDR1 is SQVTM and CDR2 is ANQGSEA in the germline V gene. CDR3 length: 14 amino acids. The CDR3 bases are TGCAGCTTCTCCTTGACAGGGGGGGGTTTCGAGCAGTACTTC. Protein sequence: CSFSLTGGGFEQYF.

The rearrangement joins TRBV24-1 to TRBJ2-2, with TRBD1 matching 7 bases. CDR3 length: 14 residues. The V segment lost 7 bases and the J segment 4 bases; nucleotides outside the gene matches: 5. From germline, CDR1 is KGHDR and CDR2 SFDVKD. In nucleotides, the CDR3 is TGTGCCACCAGGGAACAGGGGTTCACCGGGGAGCTGTTTTTT. Amino acids: CATREQGFTGELFF.

This clonotype was seen only a few times. The rearrangement uses TRBV11-2 and TRBJ2-1; D unclear. The V end lost 5 bases, the J end lost 0 bases, and 11 bases lay between the germline ends. The germline CDR1 and CDR2 sequences are SGHAT and FQNNGV. The CDR3 length is 15 residues. CDR3 bases: TGTGCCAGCAGCACCCGACGTACCTCCTACAATGAGCAGTTCTTC. It codes for CASSTRRTSYNEQFF.

This clonotype was detected ten times or more. The V call is TRBV3-1, the J call TRBJ2-1; 7 nucleotides match TRBD2. Germline lookup yields CDR1 LGHDT and CDR2 YNNKEL (reference sequence). There are 16 residues in the CDR3. J lost 2 bases, V lost 3 bases, and 7 bases had no gene match. CDR3 in amino acids: CASSHAPSGTYNEQFF. The CDR3 nucleotides read TGTGCCAGCAGCCATGCTCCTAGCGGTACCTACAATGAGCAGTTCTTC.

There are a few counts of this clonotype. The chain couples TRBV11-1 to TRBJ2-1; TRBD2 matches 7 bases. The CDR3 is 14 amino acids. The junction had 4 bases not matched to a gene; V was cut back by 3 bases and J by 5 bases. Looked up from germline, CDR1 is SGHAT and CDR2 is FQDESV (reference sequence). The CDR3 bases are TGTGCCAGCAGCTTCTGGGGGGGGGACAATGAGCAGTTCTTC. This sequence encodes CASSFWGGDNEQFF.

The sample holds a few counts of this clonotype. The chain recombines TRBV5-1 with TRBJ2-1, with a tentative D call TRBD2 (5 bases). Germline V gene data show CDR1 as SGHRS and CDR2 as YFSETQ. This CDR3 comprises 15 residues. Trimming removed 4 bases from V and 7 bases from J, with 18 bases in between. This CDR3 reads CASSTPASSWNEQFF. The CDR3 DNA sequence: TGCGCCAGCAGCACGCCGGCTAGCTCCTGGAATGAGCAGTTCTTC.

V is TRBV30 and J is TRBJ1-3; D remains ambiguous. Trimming cost V 4 bases and J 0 bases, with 13 bases left between them. Per germline, CDR1 GTSNPN and CDR2 SVGIG (reference sequence). There are 15 residues in the CDR3. Written as DNA, the CDR3 is TGTGCCTGGACCCCGGGAATAAGCTCTGGAAACACCATATATTTT. Its protein is CAWTPGISSGNTIYF. Complete variable domain (other parts from reference TRBV30 and TRBJ1-3): SQTIHQWPATLVQPVGSPLSLECTVEGTSNPNLYWYRQAAGRGLQLLFYSVGIGQISSEVPQNLSASRPQDRQFILSSKKLLLSDSGFYLCAWTPGISSGNTIYFGEGSWLTVV.

V is TRBV28 and J is TRBJ2-7; 7 bases agree with TRBD1. V trimming: 7 bases; J trimming: 6 bases; junction bases outside the gene matches: 12. The CDR3 extends over 14 amino acids. Germline V lookup: CDR1 MDHEN, CDR2 SYDVKM. CDR3 residues: CASNPGQTYSEQYF. DNA for the CDR3: TGTGCCAGCAACCCGGGACAGACATACTCCGAGCAGTACTTC.

The V call is TRBV7-2, the J call TRBJ2-1, with 9 bases that match TRBD2. Germline V CDR1 and CDR2: SGHTA, FQGNSA. The ends lost 5 bases at V and 9 bases at J; junction bases unmatched: 8. The CDR3 length is 14 residues. The CDR3 region has the DNA TGTGCCAGCAGCCTAGGACTAGCGTCTGGTGAGCAGTTCTTC. It is translated as CASSLGLASGEQFF.

The gene calls are TRBV9 and TRBJ2-7, with D hard to call. The CDR3 has 14 amino acids. Germline V gives CDR1 SGDLS, CDR2 YYNGEE. Trimming removed 0 bases from V and 2 bases from J, with 9 bases in between. In nucleotides, the CDR3 is TGTGCCAGCAGCGTAGCGGGTGAAACCTACGAGCAGTACTTC. It specifies CASSVAGETYEQYF.

This clonotype was detected a few times. The chain recombines TRBV4-2 with TRBJ2-2; 15 bases align to TRBD2. The CDR3 has 18 residues. CDR1 LGHNA and CDR2 YNFKEQ come from the germline V gene. The V and J ends lost 1 base and 2 bases, in that order; junction bases with no gene match: 2. CDR3 loop: CASSQGTSGRVNTGELFF. CDR3 DNA: TGTGCCAGCAGCCAAGGGACTAGCGGGAGGGTTAACACCGGGGAGCTGTTTTTT.

This clonotype has at least ten counts. This chain uses TRBV20-1 with TRBJ2-6; no clear D gene. Per the germline V gene, CDR1 is DFQATT and CDR2 is SNEGSKA (reference sequence). V lost 5 bases, J lost 2 bases, and 10 bases lay in between. This CDR3 is 14 amino acids long. DNA of the CDR3: TGCAGTGCTCCTACAGTCCCTGGGGCCAACGTCCTGACTTTC. It specifies CSAPTVPGANVLTF.

The J gene is TRBJ1-2, the V gene TRBV28, with D perhaps matching TRBD1 (6 bases). From germline, CDR1 is MDHEN and CDR2 SYDVKM. V was pared by 6 bases and J by 2 bases, with 22 bases between. The CDR3 length is 17 residues. This CDR3 is CASSFNTHDRINYGYTF. The CDR3 DNA follows: TGTGCCAGCAGCTTTAACACTCACGACAGGATCAACTATGGCTACACCTTC.

Only a few counts were recorded for this clonotype. J is TRBJ2-3 and V is TRBV2, with 7 bases identical to TRBD2. This CDR3 has 15 residues. V lost 10 bases, J lost 1 base, and 11 bases stayed unmatched. In germline, CDR1 is SNHLY, CDR2 FYNNEI. CDR3 DNA: TGTGCCAACAAGGAGGGAGGGAGACGCACAGATACGCAGTATTTT. Residues: CANKEGGRRTDTQYF.

The chain has TRBV4-1 and TRBJ2-5; TRBD2 matches 13 bases. This CDR3 has 21 amino acids. In germline, CDR1 is MGHRA, CDR2 YSYEKL. J gave up 5 bases and V 0 bases, and 18 bases lay outside the gene matches. This CDR3 reads CASSQDVLVAVLAGGTETQYF. The CDR3 region has the DNA TGCGCCAGCAGCCAAGATGTGCTAGTAGCCGTACTAGCGGGAGGGACGGAGACCCAGTACTTC.

This clonotype has ten or more counts. This chain uses TRBV20-1 with TRBJ1-2; D uncertain. The CDR3 is 13 amino acids. Trimming shortened V by 4 bases and J by 3 bases, and 12 bases separated the two germline ends. CDR1 and CDR2 from the germline V gene are DFQATT and SNEGSKA (reference sequence). CDR3 nucleotides: TGCAGTGCTACGGCCCCCCTAGACTATGGCTACACCTTC. It codes for CSATAPLDYGYTF.

This clonotype was found a few times. The chain has TRBV19 and TRBJ2-2; 7 bases align to TRBD2. Unmatched junction bases numbered 4, after V lost 3 bases and J lost 6 bases. Germline V CDR1 and CDR2: LNHDA, SQIVND (reference sequence). This CDR3 has 14 residues. The CDR3 is CASSIGLVPGELFF. The CDR3 DNA reads as TGTGCCAGTAGTATCGGACTAGTCCCCGGGGAGCTGTTTTTT. Variable domain in full (rest from reference TRBV19 and TRBJ2-2): DGGITQSPKYLFRKEGQNVTLSCEQNLNHDAMYWYRQDPGQGLRLIYYSQIVNDFQKGDIAEGYSVSREKKESFPLTVTSAQKNPTAFYLCASSIGLVPGELFFGEGSRLTVL.

This clonotype has at least ten counts. The chain is built from TRBV11-2 and TRBJ1-4, with no clear D. The CDR3 sequence is 18 residues long. Looked up from germline, CDR1 is SGHAT and CDR2 is FQNNGV. V lost 0 bases and J lost 2, with 16 bases in between. The CDR3: CASSLDGPQRGTNEKLFF. The CDR3 DNA is TGTGCCAGCAGCTTAGATGGGCCCCAGCGAGGGACTAATGAAAAACTGTTTTTT. The full variable domain, in which reference TRBV11-2 and TRBJ1-4 provide the parts outside the CDR3, is EAGVAQSPRYKIIEKRQSVAFWCNPISGHATLYWYQQILGQGPKLLIQFQNNGVVDDSQLPKDRFSAERLKGVDSTLKIQPAKLEDSAVYLCASSLDGPQRGTNEKLFFGSGTQLSVL.

CDR3 bases: TGTGCCAGCAGCGTAGAACCAGGAGTACTGGGTGAGCAGTTCTTC. Translation gives CASSVEPGVLGEQFF. The chain combines TRBV9 with TRBJ2-1; D call uncertain. The CDR3 covers 15 residues. V lost 0 bases and J lost 9, with 16 bases in between. Germline CDR1 is SGDLS and CDR2 is YYNGEE.